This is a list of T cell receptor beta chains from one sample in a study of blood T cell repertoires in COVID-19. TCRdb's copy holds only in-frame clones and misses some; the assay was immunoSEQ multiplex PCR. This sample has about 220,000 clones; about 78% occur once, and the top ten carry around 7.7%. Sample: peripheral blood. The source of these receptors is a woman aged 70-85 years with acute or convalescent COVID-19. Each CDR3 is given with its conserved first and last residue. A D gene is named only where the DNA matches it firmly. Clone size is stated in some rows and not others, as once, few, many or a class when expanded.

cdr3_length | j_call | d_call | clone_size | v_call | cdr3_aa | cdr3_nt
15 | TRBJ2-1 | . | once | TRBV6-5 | CASSYGAGDTHEQFF | TGTGCCAGCAGTTACGGGGCCGGGGACACCCATGAGCAGTTCTTC
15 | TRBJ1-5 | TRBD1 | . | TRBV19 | CASSIYGTGVQPQHF | TGTGCCAGTAGTATCTACGGGACAGGGGTTCAGCCCCAGCATTTT
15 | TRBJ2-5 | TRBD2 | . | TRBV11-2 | CASSLNTGGGETQYF | TGTGCCAGCAGCTTAAATACCGGGGGGGGAGAGACCCAGTACTTC
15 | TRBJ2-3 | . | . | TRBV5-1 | CASSLIPGEADTQYF | TGCGCCAGCAGCTTGATCCCCGGGGAGGCAGATACGCAGTATTTT
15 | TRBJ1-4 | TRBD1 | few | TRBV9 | CASSVRGQANEKLFF | TGTGCCAGCAGCGTAAGGGGACAGGCTAATGAAAAACTGTTTTTT
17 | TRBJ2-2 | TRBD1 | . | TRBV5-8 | CASSLPGGAQATGELFF | TGTGCCAGCAGCTTGCCAGGGGGCGCTCAGGCCACCGGGGAGCTGTTTTTT
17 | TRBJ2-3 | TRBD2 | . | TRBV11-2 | CASSLLLAGARGDTQYF | TGTGCCAGCAGCTTACTCCTAGCGGGGGCCCGAGGGGATACGCAGTATTTT
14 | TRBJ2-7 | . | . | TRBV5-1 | CASSPRDTSYEQYF | TGCGCCAGCAGCCCCAGGGACACCTCATACGAGCAGTACTTC
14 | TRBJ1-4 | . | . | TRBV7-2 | CASSLDRGTEKLFF | TGTGCCAGCAGCTTAGACCGAGGTACTGAAAAACTGTTTTTT
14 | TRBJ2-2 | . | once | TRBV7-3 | CASSLDSPPGELFF | TGTGCCAGCAGTTTAGACTCCCCTCCCGGGGAGCTGTTTTTT
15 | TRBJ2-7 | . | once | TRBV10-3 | CAIRPAAGERYEQYF | TGTGCCATCAGGCCGGCGGCAGGGGAAAGGTACGAGCAGTACTTC
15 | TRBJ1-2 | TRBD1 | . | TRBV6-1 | CASSERDRGTWGYTF | TGTGCCAGCAGTGAAAGGGACAGGGGGACGTGGGGCTACACCTTC
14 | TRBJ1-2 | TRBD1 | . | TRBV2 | CASSERTGPWGYTF | TGTGCCAGCAGTGAAAGGACAGGCCCCTGGGGCTACACCTTC
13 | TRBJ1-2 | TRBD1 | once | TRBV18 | CASSPDRGHGYTF | TGTGCCAGCTCACCCGACAGGGGGCACGGCTACACCTTC
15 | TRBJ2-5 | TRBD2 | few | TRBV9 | CASSRLAGSWETQYF | TGTGCCAGCAGTCGACTAGCGGGGTCTTGGGAGACCCAGTACTTC
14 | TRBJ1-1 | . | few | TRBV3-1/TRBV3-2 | CASSQDYRGTEAFF | TGTGCCAGCAGCCAAGATTATCGGGGCACTGAAGCTTTCTTT
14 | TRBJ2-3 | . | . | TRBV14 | CASSQGNSGLTQYF | TGTGCCAGCAGCCAAGGGAATAGCGGTCTGACGCAGTATTTT
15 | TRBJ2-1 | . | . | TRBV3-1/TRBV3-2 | CASSQVLLQINEQFF | TGTGCCAGCAGCCAAGTATTACTTCAAATCAATGAGCAGTTCTTC
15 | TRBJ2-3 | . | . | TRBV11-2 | CASSLLLATTDTQYF | TGTGCCAGCAGCTTACTTCTAGCCACCACAGATACGCAGTATTTT
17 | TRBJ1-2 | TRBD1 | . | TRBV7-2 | CASSFFDIRQGVGGYTF | TGTGCCAGCAGCTTCTTTGATATCCGACAGGGCGTGGGTGGCTACACCTTC
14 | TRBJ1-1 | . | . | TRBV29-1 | CSVELGAQGTEAFF | TGCAGCGTTGAGTTGGGGGCGCAGGGCACTGAAGCTTTCTTT
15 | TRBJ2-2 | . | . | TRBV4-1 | CASSQRTTDTGELFF | TGCGCCAGCAGCCAACGCACGACAGATACCGGGGAGCTGTTTTTT
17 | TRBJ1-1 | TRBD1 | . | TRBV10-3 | CAISPRDSFPMNTEAFF | TGTGCCATCAGTCCCCGGGACAGCTTCCCTATGAACACTGAAGCTTTCTTT
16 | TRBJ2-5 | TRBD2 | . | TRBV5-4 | CASSLVPSGGQETQYF | TGTGCCAGCAGCTTGGTCCCTAGCGGGGGGCAAGAGACCCAGTACTTC
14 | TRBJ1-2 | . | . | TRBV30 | CAWSFSQGFYGYTF | TGTGCCTGGAGTTTCTCACAGGGCTTCTATGGCTACACCTTC
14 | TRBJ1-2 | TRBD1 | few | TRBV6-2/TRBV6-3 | CASSFQGATYGYTF | TGTGCCAGCAGTTTCCAGGGGGCTACCTATGGCTACACCTTC
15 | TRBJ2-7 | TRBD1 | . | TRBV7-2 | CASRSTGTGSYEQYF | TGTGCCAGCAGATCTACCGGGACAGGTTCCTACGAGCAGTACTTC
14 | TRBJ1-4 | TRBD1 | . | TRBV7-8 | CASSRTGMGEKLFF | TGTGCCAGCAGCCGGACAGGGATGGGGGAAAAACTGTTTTTT
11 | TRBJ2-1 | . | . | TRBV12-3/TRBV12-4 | CASSFDSEQFF | TGTGCCAGCAGTTTCGACAGCGAGCAGTTCTTC
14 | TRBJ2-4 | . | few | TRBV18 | CASSPARGENIQYF | TGTGCCAGCTCACCCGCCCGGGGAGAAAACATTCAGTACTTC
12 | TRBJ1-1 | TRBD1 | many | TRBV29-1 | CSVMTGGPEAFF | TGCAGCGTGATGACAGGGGGGCCTGAAGCTTTCTTT
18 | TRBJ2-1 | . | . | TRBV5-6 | CASEETMYSLNRYNEQFF | TGTGCCAGCGAAGAGACTATGTATTCCCTCAATCGGTACAATGAGCAGTTCTTC
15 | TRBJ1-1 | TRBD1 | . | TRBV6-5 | CASSGPRTGVQRAFF | TGTGCCAGTTCCGGGCCCCGGACAGGGGTCCAAAGGGCTTTCTTT
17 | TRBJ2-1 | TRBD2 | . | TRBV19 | CASSFYGRGNSYNEQFF | TGTGCCAGTAGTTTCTATGGGCGGGGGAACTCCTACAATGAGCAGTTCTTC
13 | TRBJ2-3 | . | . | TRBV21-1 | CASSWSPADTQYF | TGTGCCAGCAGCTGGAGCCCAGCAGATACGCAGTATTTT
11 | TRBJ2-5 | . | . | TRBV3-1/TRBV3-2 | CASSFRETQYF | TGTGCCAGCAGCTTCCGGGAGACCCAGTACTTC
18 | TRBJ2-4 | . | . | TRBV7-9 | CASTEVGGRGIAKNIQYF | TGTGCCAGCACGGAAGTTGGAGGGAGGGGGATAGCCAAAAACATTCAGTACTTC
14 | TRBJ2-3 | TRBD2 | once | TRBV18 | CASSTSNGGDTQYF | TGTGCCAGCTCAACGTCAAACGGGGGGGATACGCAGTATTTT
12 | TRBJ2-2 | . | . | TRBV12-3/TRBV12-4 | CASSRDTGELFF | TGTGCCAGCTCCCGAGACACCGGGGAGCTGTTTTTT
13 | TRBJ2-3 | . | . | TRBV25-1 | CASSAEGTDTQYF | TGTGCCAGCAGTGCGGAGGGGACAGATACGCAGTATTTT
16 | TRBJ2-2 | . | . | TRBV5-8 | CASSLVGGGVTGELFF | TGTGCCAGCAGCTTGGTTGGGGGGGGCGTCACCGGGGAGCTGTTTTTT
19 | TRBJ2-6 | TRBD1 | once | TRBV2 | CASGGERDRGLSGANVLTF | TGTGCCAGCGGCGGAGAGAGGGACAGGGGACTTTCGGGGGCCAACGTCCTGACTTTC
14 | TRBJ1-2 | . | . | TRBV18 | CASSPSGFNYGYTF | TGTGCCAGCTCACCATCAGGTTTTAACTATGGCTACACCTTC
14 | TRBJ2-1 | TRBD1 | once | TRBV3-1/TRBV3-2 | CASSQDRGPGEQFF | TGTGCCAGCAGCCAAGACAGGGGGCCCGGTGAGCAGTTCTTC
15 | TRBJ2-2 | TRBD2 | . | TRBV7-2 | CASSLGTRNTGELFF | TGTGCCAGCAGCTTAGGGACTAGGAACACCGGGGAGCTGTTTTTT
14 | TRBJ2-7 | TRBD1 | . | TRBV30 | CAWRQQGASYEQYF | TGTGCCTGGAGACAACAGGGGGCTTCCTACGAGCAGTACTTC
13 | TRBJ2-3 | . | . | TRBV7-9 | CASSDQGVDTQYF | TGTGCCAGCAGCGACCAGGGTGTAGATACGCAGTATTTT
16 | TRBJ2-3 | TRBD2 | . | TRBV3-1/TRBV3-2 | CASSQIAGGITDTQYF | TGTGCCAGCAGCCAAATAGCGGGGGGCATCACAGATACGCAGTATTTT
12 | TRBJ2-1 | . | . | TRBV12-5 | CASGFLIYEQFF | TGTGCTAGTGGTTTTCTTATTTATGAGCAGTTCTTC
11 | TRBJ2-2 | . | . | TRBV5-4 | CASSPSGELFF | TGTGCCAGCAGTCCCTCCGGGGAGCTGTTTTTT
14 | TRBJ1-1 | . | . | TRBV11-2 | CASSASYLNTEAFF | TGTGCCAGCAGCGCGAGTTACCTGAACACTGAAGCTTTCTTT
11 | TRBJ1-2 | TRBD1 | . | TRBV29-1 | CSVWTGNGYTF | TGCAGCGTTTGGACAGGGAATGGCTACACCTTC
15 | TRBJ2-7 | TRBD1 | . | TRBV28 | CASSLIGDRAWEQYF | TGTGCCAGCAGTTTAATCGGAGACAGGGCGTGGGAGCAGTACTTC